A single T cell receptor beta chain is shown here with its context. Its antigen is as yet unknown. Here immunoSEQ multiplex PCR was the method, and the copy in TCRdb shows in-frame clones only, minus some. Of around 150,000 clones detected, less than 90% appear once; the ten largest clones hold around 2%. This entry is derived from a study of cytomegalovirus exposure and HLA in healthy donors. Study-level findings and limits: According to reports, the classifier identified cytomegalovirus status with high specificity and sensitivity. The finding came from a later analysis; first-cohort TCR clusters tended to co-occur in the roughly 120 validation repertoires.

Germline V CDR1 and CDR2: SGHNT, YYREEE (reference sequence). V dropped 1 base and J dropped 8; count of bases not matched to a gene: 10. This CDR3 spans 15 amino acids. The chain is built from TRBV5-4 and TRBJ1-2; 8 nucleotides match TRBD1. The sequencing input was PBMCs. This sequence originates from a woman aged 18 to 35 in good health and CMV-seronegative. CDR3 nucleotide sequence: TGTGCCAGCAGCTTGCTGGACAGGGATTTGAGGGGCTACACCTTC. Residues: CASSLLDRDLRGYTF. Using reference TRBV5-4 and TRBJ1-2 for the parts outside the CDR3, the full variable domain is ETGVTQSPTHLIKTRGQQVTLRCSSQSGHNTVSWYQQALGQGPQFIFQYYREEENGRGNFPPRFSGLQFPNYSSELNVNALELDDSALYLCASSLLDRDLRGYTFGSGTRLTVV.